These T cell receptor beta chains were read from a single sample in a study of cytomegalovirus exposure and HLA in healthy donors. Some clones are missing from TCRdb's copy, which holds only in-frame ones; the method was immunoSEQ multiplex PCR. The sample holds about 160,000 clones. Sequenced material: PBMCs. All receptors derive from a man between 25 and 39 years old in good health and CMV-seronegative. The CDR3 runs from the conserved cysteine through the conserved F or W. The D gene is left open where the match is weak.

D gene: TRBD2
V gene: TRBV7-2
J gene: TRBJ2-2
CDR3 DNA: TGTGCCAGCAGCCCAGGGACTAGGGGCACCGGGGAGCTGTTTTTT
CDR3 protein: CASSPGTRGTGELFF

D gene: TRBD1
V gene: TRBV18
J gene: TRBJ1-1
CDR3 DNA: TGTGCCAGCTCGCCACCTAAGGGGACAGGCTTTCAGAACACTGAAGCTTTCTTT
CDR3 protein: CASSPPKGTGFQNTEAFF

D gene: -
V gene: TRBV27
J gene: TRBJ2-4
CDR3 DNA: TGTGCCAGCAGTCGACGGGACTCCCCAAACATTCAGTACTTC
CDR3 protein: CASSRRDSPNIQYF

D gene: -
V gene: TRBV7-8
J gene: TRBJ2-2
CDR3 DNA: TGTGCCAGCAGCTTAGTGGGCAGGGCGATTAACACCGGGGAGCTGTTTTTT
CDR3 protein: CASSLVGRAINTGELFF

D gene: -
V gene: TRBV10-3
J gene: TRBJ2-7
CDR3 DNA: TGTGCCATCAGTGAGTCGGGTTTCTCCGCGGGCGAGCAGTACTTC
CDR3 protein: CAISESGFSAGEQYF

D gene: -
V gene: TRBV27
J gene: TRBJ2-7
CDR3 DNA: TGTGCCAGCAGACAACAGGAAAGCTCCTACGAGCAGTACTTC
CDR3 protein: CASRQQESSYEQYF

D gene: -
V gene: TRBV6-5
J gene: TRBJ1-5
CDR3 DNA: TGTGCCAGCAGTTACAACCCGGGAATCAATCAGCCCCAGCATTTT
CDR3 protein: CASSYNPGINQPQHF

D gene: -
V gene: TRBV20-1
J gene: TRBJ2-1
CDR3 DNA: TGCAGTGGTATTAGTAATAATGAGCAGTTCTTC
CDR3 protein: CSGISNNEQFF

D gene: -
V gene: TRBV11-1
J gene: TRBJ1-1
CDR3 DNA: TGTGCCAGCAGCTTAGAAGGAGGGGCCAACACTGAAGCTTTCTTT
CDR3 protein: CASSLEGGANTEAFF

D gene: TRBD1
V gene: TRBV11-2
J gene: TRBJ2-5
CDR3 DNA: TGTGCCAGCAGCGCGGACAGGGCTTGGGGAGAGACCCAGTACTTC
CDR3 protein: CASSADRAWGETQYF

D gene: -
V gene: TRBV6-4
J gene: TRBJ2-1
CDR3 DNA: TGTGCCAGCAGCCACGAAACCTGGAGGAATGAGCAGTTCTTC
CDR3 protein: CASSHETWRNEQFF

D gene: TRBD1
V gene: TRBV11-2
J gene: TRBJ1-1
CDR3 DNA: TGTGCCAGCAGCTTAGAGGACAGGGGCACTGAAGCTTTCTTT
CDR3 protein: CASSLEDRGTEAFF

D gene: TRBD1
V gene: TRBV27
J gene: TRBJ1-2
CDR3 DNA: TGTGCCAGCAGTACTCGACAGGGGCGAACCCCTAACTATGGCTACACCTTC
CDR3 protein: CASSTRQGRTPNYGYTF

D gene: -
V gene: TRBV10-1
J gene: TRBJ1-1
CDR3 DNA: TGCGCCAGCAGCCGCGGGTTTACTGAAGCTTTCTTT
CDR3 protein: CASSRGFTEAFF

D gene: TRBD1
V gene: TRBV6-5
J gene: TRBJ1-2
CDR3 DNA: TGTGCCAGCGGGGGACAGAATAACTATGGCTACACCTTC
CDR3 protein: CASGGQNNYGYTF

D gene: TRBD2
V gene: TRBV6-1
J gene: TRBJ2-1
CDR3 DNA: TGTGCCAGCAGTGAGGTAGCGGGTTACAATGAGCAGTTCTTC
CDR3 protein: CASSEVAGYNEQFF

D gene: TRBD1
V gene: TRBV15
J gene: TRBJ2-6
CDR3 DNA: TGTGCCACCAGGCCCCCGGGACAGAGCTCTGGGGCCAACGTCCTGACTTTC
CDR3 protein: CATRPPGQSSGANVLTF

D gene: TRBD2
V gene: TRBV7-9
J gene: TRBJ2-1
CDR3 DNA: TGTGCCAGCAGCAAGCGGGAGGGTCCTACGTACAATGAGCAGTTCTTC
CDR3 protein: CASSKREGPTYNEQFF

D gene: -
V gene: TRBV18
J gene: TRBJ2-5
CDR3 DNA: TGTGCCAGCTCATCGCAAGAGACCCAGTACTTC
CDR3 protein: CASSSQETQYF

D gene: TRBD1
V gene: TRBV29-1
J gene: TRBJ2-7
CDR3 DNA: TGCAGCGTTGATGTAGGGGACAGCTACGAGCAGTACTTC
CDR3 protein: CSVDVGDSYEQYF

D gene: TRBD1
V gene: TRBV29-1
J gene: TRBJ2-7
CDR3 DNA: TGCAGCGGGGGACAGGGGTGGGAGCAGTACTTC
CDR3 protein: CSGGQGWEQYF

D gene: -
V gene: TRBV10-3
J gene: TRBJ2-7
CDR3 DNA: TGTGCCATCAGTGATACAGAAACCTACGAGCAGTACTTC
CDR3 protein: CAISDTETYEQYF

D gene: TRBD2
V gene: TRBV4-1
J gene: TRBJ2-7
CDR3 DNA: TGCGCCAGCAGCTACGGACTAGCGGGACTCATTTCCTCCTACGAGCAGTACTTC
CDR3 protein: CASSYGLAGLISSYEQYF

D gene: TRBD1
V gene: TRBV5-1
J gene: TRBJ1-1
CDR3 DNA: TGCGCCAGCAGCCAACAGGGGTTTGACACTGAAGCTTTCTTT
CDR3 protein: CASSQQGFDTEAFF

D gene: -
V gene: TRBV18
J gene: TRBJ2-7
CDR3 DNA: TGTGCCAGCTCACCATCCAGGGACGAGCAGTACTTC
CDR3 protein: CASSPSRDEQYF

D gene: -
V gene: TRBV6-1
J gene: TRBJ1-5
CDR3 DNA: TGTGCCAGCAGGCCGGAGCATCAGCCCCAGCATTTT
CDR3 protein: CASRPEHQPQHF

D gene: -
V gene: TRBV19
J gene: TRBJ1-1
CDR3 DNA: TGCGTTACAGGGTTCGGCACTGAAGCTTTCTTT
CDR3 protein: CVTGFGTEAFF

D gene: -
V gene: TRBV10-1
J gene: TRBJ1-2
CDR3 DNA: TGCGCCAGCCCTGCGTTCTCCCCCTCCCTTACCTTC
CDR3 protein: CASPAFSPSLTF

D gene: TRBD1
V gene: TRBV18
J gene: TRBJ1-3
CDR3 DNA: TGTGCCAGCTCCAACCAGGGGGTATCTGGAAACACCATATATTTT
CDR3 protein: CASSNQGVSGNTIYF

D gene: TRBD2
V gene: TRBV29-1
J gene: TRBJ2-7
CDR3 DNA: TGCAGCGTTGTGCTTAGCGGGAGTACCTGCGAGCAGTACTTC
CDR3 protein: CSVVLSGSTCEQYF

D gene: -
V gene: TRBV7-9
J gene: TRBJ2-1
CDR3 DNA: TGTGCCAGCAGCTCCCTCACTAGTTCCCACAATGAGCAGTTCTTC
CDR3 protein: CASSSLTSSHNEQFF